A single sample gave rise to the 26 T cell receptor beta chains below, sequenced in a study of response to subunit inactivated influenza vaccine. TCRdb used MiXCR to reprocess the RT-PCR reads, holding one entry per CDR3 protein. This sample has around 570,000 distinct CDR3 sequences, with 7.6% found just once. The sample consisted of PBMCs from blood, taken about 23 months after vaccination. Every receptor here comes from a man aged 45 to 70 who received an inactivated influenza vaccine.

In nucleotides, the CDR3 is TGTGCCAGCAGAAAGGACAGGAAAGGAGGGTATGGCTACACCTTC. Amino acid sequence: CASRKDRKGGYGYTF. The rearrangement links TRBV6-1 to TRBJ1-2; TRBD1 matches at 7 bases. Germline V CDR1 and CDR2: MNHNS, SASEGT. This CDR3 contains 15 residues. V was pared by 6 bases and J by 5 bases, with 12 bases of the junction left unmatched.

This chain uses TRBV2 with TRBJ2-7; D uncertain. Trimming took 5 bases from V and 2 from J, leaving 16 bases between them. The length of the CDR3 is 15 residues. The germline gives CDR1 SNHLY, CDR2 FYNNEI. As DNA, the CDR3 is TGTGCCAGCAGTCCTGTCGCAGAGTCGACCTACGAGCAGTACTTC. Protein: CASSPVAESTYEQYF.

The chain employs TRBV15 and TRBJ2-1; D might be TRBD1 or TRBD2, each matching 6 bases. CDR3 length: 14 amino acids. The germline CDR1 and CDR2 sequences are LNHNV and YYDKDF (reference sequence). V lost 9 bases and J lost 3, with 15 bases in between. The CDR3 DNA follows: TGTGCCACTCAAGGGGGGATCGACTACAATGAGCAGTTCTTC. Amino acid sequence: CATQGGIDYNEQFF.

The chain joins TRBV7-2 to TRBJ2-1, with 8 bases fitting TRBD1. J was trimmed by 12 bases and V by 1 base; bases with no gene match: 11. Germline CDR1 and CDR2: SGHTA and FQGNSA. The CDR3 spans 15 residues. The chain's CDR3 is CASSLERTGSLVQFF. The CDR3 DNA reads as TGTGCCAGCAGCTTAGAACGGACAGGGTCGTTGGTGCAGTTCTTC.

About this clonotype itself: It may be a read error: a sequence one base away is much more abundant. The DNA of the CDR3 is TGTGCCAGCAGCCCCACAGGGTTCTCCTACGAGAAGTACTTC. Translating it yields CASSPTGFSYEKYF. The V call is TRBV14, the J call TRBJ2-7; possibly TRBD1 for D (6 bases). CDR1 and CDR2 from the germline V gene are SGHDN and FVKESK. CDR3 length equals 14 residues.

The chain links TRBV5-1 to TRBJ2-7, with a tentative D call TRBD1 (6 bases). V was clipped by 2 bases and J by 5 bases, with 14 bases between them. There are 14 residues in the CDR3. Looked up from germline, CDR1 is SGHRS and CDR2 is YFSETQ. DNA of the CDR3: TGCGCCAGCAGCTTTGGCACGACAGGAGACGAGCAGTACTTC. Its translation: CASSFGTTGDEQYF.

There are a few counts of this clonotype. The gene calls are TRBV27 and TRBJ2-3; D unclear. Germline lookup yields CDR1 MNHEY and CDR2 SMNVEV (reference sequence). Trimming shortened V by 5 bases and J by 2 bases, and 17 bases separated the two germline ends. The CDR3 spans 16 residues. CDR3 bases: TGTGCCAGCAGTCCCCTAGACGTTGGCACCACAGATACGCAGTATTTT. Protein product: CASSPLDVGTTDTQYF.

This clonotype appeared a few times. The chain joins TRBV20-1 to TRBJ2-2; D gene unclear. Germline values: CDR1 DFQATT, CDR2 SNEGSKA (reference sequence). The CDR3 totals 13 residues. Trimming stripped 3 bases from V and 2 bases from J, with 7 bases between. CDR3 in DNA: TGCAGTGCTAGGAACGAAAACACCGGGGAGCTGTTTTTT. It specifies CSARNENTGELFF.

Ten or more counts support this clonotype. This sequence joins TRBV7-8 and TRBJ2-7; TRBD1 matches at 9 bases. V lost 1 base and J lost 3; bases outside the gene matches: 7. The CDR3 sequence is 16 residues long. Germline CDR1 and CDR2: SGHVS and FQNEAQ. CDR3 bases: TGTGCCAGCAGCTTAGTCGGGACAGGGCTTTTCTACGAGCAGTACTTC. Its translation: CASSLVGTGLFYEQYF. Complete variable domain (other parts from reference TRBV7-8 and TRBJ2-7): GAGVSQSPRYKVAKRGQDVALRCDPISGHVSLFWYQQALGQGPEFLTYFQNEAQLDKSGLPSDRFFAERPEGSVSTLKIQRTQQEDSAVYLCASSLVGTGLFYEQYFGPGTRLTVT.

Here the CDR3 reads CASSQSGEAYEQYF. The CDR3 DNA reads TGCGCCAGCAGCCAGAGTGGGGAGGCCTACGAGCAGTACTTC. The chain recombines TRBV4-1 with TRBJ2-7; the D gene is possibly TRBD2 (6 bases). There are 14 residues in the CDR3. V gave up 3 bases and J gave up 2 bases, with 11 bases separating them. Germline-derived CDR1 and CDR2 are MGHRA and YSYEKL.

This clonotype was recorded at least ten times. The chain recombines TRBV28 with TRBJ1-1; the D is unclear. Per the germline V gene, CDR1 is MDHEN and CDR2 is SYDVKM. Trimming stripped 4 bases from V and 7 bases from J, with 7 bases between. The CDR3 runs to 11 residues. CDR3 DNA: TGTGCCAGCAGTTCGCAGATTGAAGCTTTCTTT. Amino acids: CASSSQIEAFF.

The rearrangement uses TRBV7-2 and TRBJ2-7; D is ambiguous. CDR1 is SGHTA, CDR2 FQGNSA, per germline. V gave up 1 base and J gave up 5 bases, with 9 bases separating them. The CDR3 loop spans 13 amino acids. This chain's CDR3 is CASSLGPFDEQYF. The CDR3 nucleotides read TGTGCCAGCAGCTTAGGCCCTTTCGACGAGCAGTACTTC.

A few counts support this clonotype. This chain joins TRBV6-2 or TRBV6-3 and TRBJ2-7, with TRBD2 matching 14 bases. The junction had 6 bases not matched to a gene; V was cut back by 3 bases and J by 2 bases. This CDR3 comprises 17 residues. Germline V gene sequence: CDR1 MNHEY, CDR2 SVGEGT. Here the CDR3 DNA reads TGTGCCAGCAGTTATTCGGGACTAGCGGGAGAAGCCTACGAGCAGTACTTC. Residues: CASSYSGLAGEAYEQYF.

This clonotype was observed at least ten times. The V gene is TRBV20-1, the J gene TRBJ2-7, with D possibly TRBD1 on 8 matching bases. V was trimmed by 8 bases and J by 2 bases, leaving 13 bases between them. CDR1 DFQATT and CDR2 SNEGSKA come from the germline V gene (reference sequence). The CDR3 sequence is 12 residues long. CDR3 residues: CSLQGGTYEQYF. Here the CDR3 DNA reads TGCAGTCTACAGGGGGGGACCTACGAGCAGTACTTC.

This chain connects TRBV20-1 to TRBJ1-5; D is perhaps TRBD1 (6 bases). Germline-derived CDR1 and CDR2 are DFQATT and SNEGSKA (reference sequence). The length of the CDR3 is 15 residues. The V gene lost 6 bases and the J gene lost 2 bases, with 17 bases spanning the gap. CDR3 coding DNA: TGCAGTGCGCCTCAAAGAGGGGGAGGCAATCAGCCCCAGCATTTT. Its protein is CSAPQRGGGNQPQHF.

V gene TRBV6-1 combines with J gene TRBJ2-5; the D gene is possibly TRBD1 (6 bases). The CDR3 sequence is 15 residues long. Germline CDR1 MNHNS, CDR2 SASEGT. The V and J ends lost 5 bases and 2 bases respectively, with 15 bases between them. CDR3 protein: CASSRLGGQQETQYF. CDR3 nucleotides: TGTGCCAGCAGTCGCCTCGGAGGACAGCAAGAGACCCAGTACTTC.

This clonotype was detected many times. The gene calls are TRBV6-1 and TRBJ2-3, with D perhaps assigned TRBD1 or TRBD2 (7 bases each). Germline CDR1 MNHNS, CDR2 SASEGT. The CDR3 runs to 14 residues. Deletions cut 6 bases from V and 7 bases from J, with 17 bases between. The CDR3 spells CASRHRGAGYTQYF. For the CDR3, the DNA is TGTGCCAGCAGACACAGGGGAGCGGGATATACGCAGTATTTT.

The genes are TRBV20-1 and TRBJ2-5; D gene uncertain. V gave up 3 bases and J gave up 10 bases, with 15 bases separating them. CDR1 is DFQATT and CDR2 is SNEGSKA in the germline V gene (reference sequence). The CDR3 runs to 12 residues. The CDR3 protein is CSASRADSGQYF. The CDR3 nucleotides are TGCAGTGCTAGTAGGGCCGACTCGGGCCAGTACTTC.

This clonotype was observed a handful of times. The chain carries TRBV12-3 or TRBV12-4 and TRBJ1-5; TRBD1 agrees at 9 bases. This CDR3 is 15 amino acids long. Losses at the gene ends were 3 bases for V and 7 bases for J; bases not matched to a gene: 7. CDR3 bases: TGTGCCAGCAGTTTTACGGGACAGGGAGGCCAGCCCCAGCATTTT. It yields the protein CASSFTGQGGQPQHF.

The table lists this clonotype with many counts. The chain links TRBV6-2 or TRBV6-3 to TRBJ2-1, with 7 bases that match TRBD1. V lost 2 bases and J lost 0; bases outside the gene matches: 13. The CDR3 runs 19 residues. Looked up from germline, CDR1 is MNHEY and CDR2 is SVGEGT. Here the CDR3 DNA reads TGTGCCAGCAGTTACCGGCCATTAGGCTCAGGGGGCTCCTACAATGAGCAGTTCTTC. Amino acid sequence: CASSYRPLGSGGSYNEQFF.

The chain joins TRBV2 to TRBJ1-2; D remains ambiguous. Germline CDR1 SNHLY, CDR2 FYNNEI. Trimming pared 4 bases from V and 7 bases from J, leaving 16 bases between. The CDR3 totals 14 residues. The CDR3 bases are TGTGCCAGCAGTGGCTCGGCACTTAGCGGTGGCTACACCTTC. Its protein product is CASSGSALSGGYTF.

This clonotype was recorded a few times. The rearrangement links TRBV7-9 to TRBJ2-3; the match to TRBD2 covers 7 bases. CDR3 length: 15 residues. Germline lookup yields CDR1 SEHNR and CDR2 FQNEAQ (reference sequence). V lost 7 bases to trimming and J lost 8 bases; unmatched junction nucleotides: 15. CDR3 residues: CASTHGASGPTTQYF. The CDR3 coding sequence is TGTGCCAGCACCCATGGGGCTAGCGGCCCAACTACGCAGTATTTT.

This CDR3 reads CSARVDGYEQYF. As DNA, the CDR3 is TGCAGTGCTAGAGTCGACGGCTACGAGCAGTACTTC. The rearrangement links TRBV20-1 to TRBJ2-7; no clear D gene. This CDR3 is 12 amino acids long. CDR1 and CDR2 from the germline V gene are DFQATT and SNEGSKA (reference sequence). Trimming cost V 1 base and J 3 bases, with 7 bases left between them.

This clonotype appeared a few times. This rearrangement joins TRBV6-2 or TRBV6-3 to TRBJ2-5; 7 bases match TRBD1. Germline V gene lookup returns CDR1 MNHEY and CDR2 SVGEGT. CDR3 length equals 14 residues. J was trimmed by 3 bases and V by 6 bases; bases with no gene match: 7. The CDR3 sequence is CASSVGTVEETQYF. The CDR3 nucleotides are TGTGCCAGCAGCGTCGGGACAGTAGAAGAGACCCAGTACTTC.

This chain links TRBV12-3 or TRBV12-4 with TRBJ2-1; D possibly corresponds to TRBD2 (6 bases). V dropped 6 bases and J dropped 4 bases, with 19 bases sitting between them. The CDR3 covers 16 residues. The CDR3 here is CASRPSVAEEYNEQFF. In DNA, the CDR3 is TGTGCCAGCAGACCAAGTGTAGCGGAGGAATACAATGAGCAGTTCTTC.

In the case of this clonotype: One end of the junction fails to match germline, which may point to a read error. The CDR3: CVSKDGTANEKLFF. The DNA for the CDR3 is TGTGTCAGCAAAGACGGGACAGCTAATGAAAAACTGTTTTTT. This chain uses TRBV11-2 with TRBJ1-4; 7 nucleotides match TRBD1. The germline V gene has CDR1 SGHAT and CDR2 FQNNGV. The CDR3 spans 14 residues. The complete variable domain, with remaining parts taken from reference TRBV11-2 and TRBJ1-4, reads EAGVAQSPRYKIIEKRQSVAFWCNPISGHATLYWYQQILGQGPKLLIQFQNNGVVDDSQLPKDRFSAERLKGVDSTLKIQPAKLEDSAVYLCVSKDGTANEKLFFGSGTQLSVL.